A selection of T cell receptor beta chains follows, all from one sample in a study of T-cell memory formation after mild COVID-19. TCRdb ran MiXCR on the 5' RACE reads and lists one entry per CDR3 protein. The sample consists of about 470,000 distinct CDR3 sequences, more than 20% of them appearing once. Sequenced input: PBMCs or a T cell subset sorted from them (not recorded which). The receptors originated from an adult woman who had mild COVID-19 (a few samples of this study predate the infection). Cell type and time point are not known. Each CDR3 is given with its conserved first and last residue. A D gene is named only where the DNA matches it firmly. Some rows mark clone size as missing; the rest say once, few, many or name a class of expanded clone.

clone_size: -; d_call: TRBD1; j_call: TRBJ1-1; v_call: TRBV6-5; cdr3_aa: CASSYVGGQRGEAFF; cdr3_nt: TGTGCCAGCAGTTACGTGGGGGGACAGAGGGGCGAAGCTTTCTTT
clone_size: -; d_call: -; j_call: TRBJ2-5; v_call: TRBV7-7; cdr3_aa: CASSPTGRQETQYF; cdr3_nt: TGTGCTAGCAGCCCGACAGGGAGGCAGGAGACCCAGTACTTC
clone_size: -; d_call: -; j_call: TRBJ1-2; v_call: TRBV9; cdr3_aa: CASSGPTDGANYGYTF; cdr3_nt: TGTGCCAGCAGCGGACCTACGGACGGAGCTAACTATGGCTACACCTTC
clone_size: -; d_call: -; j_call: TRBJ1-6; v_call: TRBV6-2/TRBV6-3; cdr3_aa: CASSYFVNSPLHF; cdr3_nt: TGTGCCAGCAGTTACTTCGTCAATTCACCCCTCCACTTT
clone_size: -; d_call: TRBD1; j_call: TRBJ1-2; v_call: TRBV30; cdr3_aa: CAWLGTGGNYGYTF; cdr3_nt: TGTGCCTGGTTAGGGACAGGGGGGAACTATGGCTACACCTTC
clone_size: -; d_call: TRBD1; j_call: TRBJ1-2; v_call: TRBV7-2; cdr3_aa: CASSSTGVGGYTF; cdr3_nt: TGTGCCAGCAGCTCCACAGGGGTTGGGGGCTACACCTTC
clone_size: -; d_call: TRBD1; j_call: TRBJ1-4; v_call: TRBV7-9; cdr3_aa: CASSPTGTGGEKLFF; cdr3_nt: TGTGCCAGCAGCCCCACCGGGACAGGGGGAGAAAAACTGTTTTTT
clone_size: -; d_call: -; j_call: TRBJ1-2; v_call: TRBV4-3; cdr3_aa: CASSQDGQAMDGYTF; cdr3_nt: TGCGCCAGCAGCCAAGATGGGCAGGCGATGGATGGCTACACCTTC
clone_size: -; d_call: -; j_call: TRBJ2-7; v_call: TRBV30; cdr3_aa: CAWRGGVSRHEQYF; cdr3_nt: TGTGCCTGGAGAGGGGGGGTTTCGCGTCACGAGCAGTACTTC
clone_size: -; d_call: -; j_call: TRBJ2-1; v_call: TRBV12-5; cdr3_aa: CASGLMWGWDEQFF; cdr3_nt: TGTGCTAGTGGTTTAATGTGGGGGTGGGATGAGCAGTTCTTC
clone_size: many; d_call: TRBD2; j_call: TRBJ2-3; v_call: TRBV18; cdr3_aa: CASSPGLAASTDTQYF; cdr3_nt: TGTGCCAGCAGCCCCGGACTAGCGGCTAGCACAGATACGCAGTATTTT
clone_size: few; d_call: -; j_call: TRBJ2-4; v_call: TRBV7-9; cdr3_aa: CASSSYQSIAKNIQYF; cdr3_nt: TGTGCCAGCAGCTCGTACCAGAGTATAGCCAAAAACATTCAGTACTTC
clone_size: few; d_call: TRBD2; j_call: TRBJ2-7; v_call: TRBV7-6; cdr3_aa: CASKAGTSGEYEQYF; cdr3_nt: TGTGCCAGCAAGGCCGGGACTAGCGGGGAATACGAGCAGTACTTC
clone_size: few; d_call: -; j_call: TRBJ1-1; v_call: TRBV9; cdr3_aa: CASSVGEGPTEAFF; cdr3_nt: TGTGCCAGCAGCGTAGGGGAGGGACCCACTGAAGCTTTCTTT
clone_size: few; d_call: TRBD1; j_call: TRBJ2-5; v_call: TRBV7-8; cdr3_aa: CASSPGQGTVETQYF; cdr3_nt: TGTGCCAGCAGCCCTGGACAGGGAACGGTGGAGACCCAGTACTTC
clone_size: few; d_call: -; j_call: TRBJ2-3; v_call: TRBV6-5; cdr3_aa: CASSYSLLGGTDTQYF; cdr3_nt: TGTGCCAGCAGTTACTCGTTATTAGGGGGCACAGATACGCAGTATTTT
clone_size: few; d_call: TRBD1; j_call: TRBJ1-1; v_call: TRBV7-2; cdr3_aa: CASSLAQGAFTEAFF; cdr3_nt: TGTGCCAGCAGCTTGGCTCAGGGGGCTTTTACTGAAGCTTTCTTT
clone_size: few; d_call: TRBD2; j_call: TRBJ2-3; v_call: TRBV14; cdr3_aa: CASSQGVLAGTDTQYF; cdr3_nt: TGTGCCAGCAGCCAAGGGGTCCTAGCGGGCACAGATACGCAGTATTTT
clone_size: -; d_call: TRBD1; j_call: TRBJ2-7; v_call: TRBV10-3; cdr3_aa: CAISEPGTGASYEQYF; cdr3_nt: TGTGCCATCAGTGAACCCGGGACAGGGGCTTCCTACGAGCAGTACTTC
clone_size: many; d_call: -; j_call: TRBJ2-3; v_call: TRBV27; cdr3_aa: CASRLEAGRRADTQYF; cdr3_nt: TGTGCCAGCAGGCTGGAGGCGGGAAGAAGGGCAGATACGCAGTATTTT
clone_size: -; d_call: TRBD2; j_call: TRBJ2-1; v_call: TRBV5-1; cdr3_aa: CASSLGFSGGNNEQFF; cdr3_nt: TGCGCCAGCAGCTTGGGGTTTAGCGGGGGAAACAATGAGCAGTTCTTC
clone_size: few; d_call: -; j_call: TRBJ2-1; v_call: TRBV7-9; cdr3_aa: CASSLGGNSENNEQFF; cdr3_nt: TGTGCCAGCAGCTTAGGGGGTAATAGCGAGAACAATGAGCAGTTCTTC
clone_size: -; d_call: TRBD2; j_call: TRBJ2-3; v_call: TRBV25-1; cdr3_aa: CASSEHIGGGTDTQYF; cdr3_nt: TGTGCCAGCAGTGAACATATAGGCGGGGGGACAGATACGCAGTATTTT
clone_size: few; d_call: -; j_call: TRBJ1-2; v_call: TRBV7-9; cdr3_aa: CASSFSEGPNYGYTF; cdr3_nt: TGTGCCAGCAGCTTTAGTGAGGGGCCAAACTATGGCTACACCTTC
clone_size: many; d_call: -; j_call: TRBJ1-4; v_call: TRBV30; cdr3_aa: CAWSEEPRGEKLFF; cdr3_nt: TGTGCCTGGAGTGAGGAACCGAGGGGGGAAAAACTGTTTTTT
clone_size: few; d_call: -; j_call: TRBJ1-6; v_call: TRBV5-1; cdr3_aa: CASSLAESSSYNSPLHF; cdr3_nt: TGCGCCAGCAGCTTGGCCGAGAGTAGCTCCTATAATTCACCCCTCCACTTT
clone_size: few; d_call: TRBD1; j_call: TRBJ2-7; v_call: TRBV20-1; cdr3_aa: CSAGTGGSYEQYF; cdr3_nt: TGCAGTGCGGGGACAGGGGGCTCCTACGAGCAGTACTTC
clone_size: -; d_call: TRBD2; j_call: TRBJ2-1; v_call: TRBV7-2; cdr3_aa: CASSAAELRGARSKFF; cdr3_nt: TGTGCCAGCAGCGCCGCCGAGTTGCGGGGGGCCCGTAGTAAGTTCTTC
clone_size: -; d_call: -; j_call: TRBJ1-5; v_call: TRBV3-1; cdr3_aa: CASSPGHLQPQHF; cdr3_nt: TGTGCCAGCAGCCCGGGACACCTCCAGCCCCAGCATTTT
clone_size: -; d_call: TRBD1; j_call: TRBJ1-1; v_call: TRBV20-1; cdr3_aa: CSAQQPGQREAFF; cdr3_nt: TGCAGTGCGCAGCAACCGGGACAGAGAGAAGCTTTCTTT
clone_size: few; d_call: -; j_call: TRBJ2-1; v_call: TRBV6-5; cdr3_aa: CASRAQGAYYNEQFF; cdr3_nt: TGTGCCAGCAGGGCACAGGGTGCCTACTACAATGAGCAGTTCTTC
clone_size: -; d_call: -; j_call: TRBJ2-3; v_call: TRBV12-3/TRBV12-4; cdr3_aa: CASSFSGLYTDTQYF; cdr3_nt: TGTGCCAGCAGTTTTTCGGGACTGTACACAGATACGCAGTATTTT
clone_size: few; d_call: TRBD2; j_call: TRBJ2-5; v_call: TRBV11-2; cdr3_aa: CASNAPGGRGETQYF; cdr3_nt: TGTGCCAGCAACGCCCCTGGCGGGAGAGGAGAGACCCAGTACTTC
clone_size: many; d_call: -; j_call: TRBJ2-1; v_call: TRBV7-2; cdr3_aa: CASSLGGMGTSYNEQFF; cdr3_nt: TGTGCCAGCAGCTTAGGGGGGATGGGGACCTCCTACAATGAGCAGTTCTTC